This passage covers 17 T cell receptor beta chains from one sample sequenced in a study of technical replicates of blood from several donors. TCRdb's copy holds only in-frame clones and misses some; the assay was immunoSEQ multiplex PCR. The sample holds about 70,000 clones, 90% to 95% seen once. Sequencing input: PBMCs. Receptors were obtained from a human donor in good health. Some clones in this sample may be carry-over from other donors' samples.

V usage is TRBV5-1 and J usage is TRBJ1-6, with D hard to call. Germline V gene data show CDR1 as SGHRS and CDR2 as YFSETQ. This CDR3 has 16 amino acids. Trimming pared 0 bases from V and 10 bases from J, leaving 17 bases between. The DNA for the CDR3 is TGCGCCAGCAGCTTGGCAGCAGGCCGGTCAGACTCACCCCTCCACTTT. The encoded protein is CASSLAAGRSDSPLHF.

This clone has just a few counts. The rearrangement links TRBV5-4 to TRBJ2-6; D perhaps matches TRBD1 (5 bases). Trimming pared 0 bases from V and 4 bases from J, leaving 8 bases between. The CDR3 covers 15 residues. Per the germline V gene, CDR1 is SGHNT and CDR2 is YYREEE (reference sequence). This CDR3 is CASSLVGAGANVLTF. DNA of the CDR3: TGTGCCAGCAGCTTGGTAGGGGCCGGGGCCAACGTCCTGACTTTC.

This rearrangement joins TRBV18 to TRBJ1-1, with D maybe TRBD1 (6 bases). The CDR3 contains 13 residues. Germline V gene data show CDR1 as KGHSH and CDR2 as LQKENI. V was shortened by 4 bases and J by 2 bases, with 8 bases between the two germline ends. CDR3 region: CASSRGGNTEAFF. The CDR3 DNA reads as TGTGCCAGCTCACGAGGGGGTAACACTGAAGCTTTCTTT.

The V and J genes are TRBV19 and TRBJ2-5; 10 bases agree with TRBD2. CDR3 length equals 15 residues. The junction had 7 bases not matched to a gene; V was cut back by 4 bases and J by 5 bases. Germline V gene data show CDR1 as LNHDA and CDR2 as SQIVND (reference sequence). This CDR3 reads CASSTRTSGGETQYF. For the CDR3, the DNA is TGTGCCAGTAGTACCCGGACTAGCGGAGGGGAGACCCAGTACTTC.

The chain links TRBV6-5 to TRBJ1-1; perhaps TRBD1 as D (5 bases). CDR3 length: 15 residues. Trimming left V 4 bases short and J 1 base short, with 13 bases between. Germline lookup yields CDR1 MNHEY and CDR2 SVGAGI. The DNA for the CDR3 is TGTGCCAGCAGTTCAGGGCCTCTATGGAACACTGAAGCTTTCTTT. The encoded protein is CASSSGPLWNTEAFF.

The DNA for the CDR3 is TGTGCCAGCAGCACAGATGGGCCTAGCGGTTGGGGGTACAATGAGCAGTTCTTC. Amino acids: CASSTDGPSGWGYNEQFF. This chain joins TRBV7-2 and TRBJ2-1, with TRBD2 identical over 7 bases. Germline CDR1 reads SGHTA; CDR2 reads FQGNSA. CDR3 size: 18 residues. The junction had 17 bases not matched to a gene; V was cut back by 5 bases and J by 4 bases. Full variable domain (outside the CDR3, taken from reference TRBV7-2 and TRBJ2-1): GAGVSQSPSNKVTEKGKDVELRCDPISGHTALYWYRQSLGQGLEFLIYFQGNSAPDKSGLPSDRFSAERTGGSVSTLTIQRTQQEDSAVYLCASSTDGPSGWGYNEQFFGPGTRLTVL.

The V gene is TRBV4-3, the J gene TRBJ1-3; D is perhaps TRBD1 (5 bases). Per the germline V gene, CDR1 is LGHNA and CDR2 is YSLEER. The ends were cut back, 3 bases at V and 0 bases at J, with 12 bases in the middle. The CDR3 has 16 amino acids. The CDR3 DNA sequence: TGCGCCAGCAGCCAGGAGACAGCTTTCTCTGGAAACACCATATATTTT. Translation: CASSQETAFSGNTIYF.

The gene calls are TRBV12-5 and TRBJ1-1; no reliable D call. V gave up 7 bases and J gave up 1 base, with 10 bases separating them. This CDR3 spans 13 amino acids. Germline V gene data show CDR1 as LGHNT and CDR2 as FRNRAP. The CDR3 sequence is CASATEWNTEAFF. The CDR3 DNA reads TGTGCTAGTGCCACCGAGTGGAACACTGAAGCTTTCTTT. The full variable domain, rest sourced from reference TRBV12-5 and TRBJ1-1, is DARVTQTPRHKVTEMGQEVTMRCQPILGHNTVFWYRQTMMQGLELLAYFRNRAPLDDSGMPKDRFSAEMPDATLATLKIQPSEPRDSAVYFCASATEWNTEAFFGQGTRLTVV.

The DNA for the CDR3 is TGTGCCAGCTCCGAGTCGACTAGCGGGATTAACACCGGGGAGCTGTTTTTT. Protein: CASSESTSGINTGELFF. The chain has TRBV18 and TRBJ2-2; 11 nucleotides agree with TRBD2. There are 17 residues in the CDR3. Germline V CDR1 and CDR2: KGHSH, LQKENI. With 6 bases clipped from V and 2 bases from J, the junction kept 8 bases outside the gene matches.

V is TRBV15 and J is TRBJ2-7, with D maybe TRBD2 (6 bases). V dropped 5 bases and J dropped 5 bases, with 13 bases sitting between them. Germline V gene sequence: CDR1 LNHNV, CDR2 YYDKDF (reference sequence). The length of the CDR3 is 13 residues. The CDR3 spells CATSGGGDHEQYF. CDR3 nucleotide sequence: TGTGCCACCAGCGGGGGAGGCGACCACGAGCAGTACTTC.

The chain couples TRBV7-2 to TRBJ2-1; 9 nucleotides align to TRBD2. V was clipped by 5 bases and J by 7 bases; unmatched bases: 9. There are 15 residues in the CDR3. CDR1 and CDR2 from the germline V gene are SGHTA and FQGNSA. The CDR3 protein is CASSITGTSKNEQFF. CDR3 sequence (DNA): TGTGCCAGCAGCATCACCGGGACTAGCAAGAATGAGCAGTTCTTC.

This chain uses TRBV7-2 with TRBJ2-5, with unresolved D. Per the germline V gene, CDR1 is SGHTA and CDR2 is FQGNSA. The CDR3 consists of 11 residues. V gave up 4 bases and J gave up 3 bases, with 3 bases separating them. This chain's CDR3 is CASSYKETQYF. DNA of the CDR3: TGTGCCAGCAGCTATAAAGAGACCCAGTACTTC. The entire variable domain, with the rest obtained from reference TRBV7-2 and TRBJ2-5, is as follows: GAGVSQSPSNKVTEKGKDVELRCDPISGHTALYWYRQSLGQGLEFLIYFQGNSAPDKSGLPSDRFSAERTGGSVSTLTIQRTQQEDSAVYLCASSYKETQYFGPGTRLLVL.

The rearrangement uses TRBV19 and TRBJ2-1, with D unclear. The V gene's germline CDR1 is LNHDA and CDR2 SQIVND (reference sequence). The CDR3 totals 13 residues. Trimming pared 5 bases from V and 3 bases from J, leaving 8 bases between. The CDR3, as DNA: TGTGCCAGTAGTTCTACCTACTACAATGAGCAGTTCTTC. Translated: CASSSTYYNEQFF.

The chain combines TRBV7-3 with TRBJ2-3; D gene ambiguous. This CDR3 spans 15 amino acids. The germline V gene encodes CDR1 SGHTA and CDR2 FQGTGA. V lost 5 bases and J 2 bases, leaving 14 bases between the germline ends. In nucleotides, the CDR3 is TGTGCCAGCAGCCCGAGGCCTCATTCCACAGATACGCAGTATTTT. It is translated as CASSPRPHSTDTQYF.

The chain carries TRBV7-2 and TRBJ2-1; weak D call: TRBD1 (6 bases). Germline CDR1 is SGHTA and CDR2 is FQGNSA. V was pared by 7 bases and J by 1 base, with 17 bases between. The CDR3 covers 16 residues. The CDR3 is CASNQNLRGSYNEQFF. The CDR3 DNA sequence: TGTGCCAGCAACCAAAACCTCAGGGGTTCCTACAATGAGCAGTTCTTC.

CDR3 bases: TGCGCCAGCAGCCTGAGAAGGGGCACTGAAGCTTTCTTT. Protein: CASSLRRGTEAFF. The rearrangement links TRBV5-1 to TRBJ1-1; tentatively, D is TRBD1 (5 bases). Germline CDR1 reads SGHRS; CDR2 reads YFSETQ. The CDR3 contains 13 residues. V was clipped by 4 bases and J by 4 bases, with 11 bases between them.

V and J are TRBV2 and TRBJ2-1; possible D gene TRBD2, 7 bases. CDR3 size: 15 residues. The V gene's germline CDR1 is SNHLY and CDR2 FYNNEI. V lost 2 bases and J lost 4, with 12 bases in between. CDR3 sequence: CASSEWGGVYNEQFF. The CDR3, as DNA: TGTGCCAGCAGTGAATGGGGGGGCGTTTACAATGAGCAGTTCTTC.